The 25 T cell receptor beta chains listed next were all sequenced from one sample in a study of shared clonotypes between healthy human individuals. Assay used: immunoSEQ multiplex PCR; TCRdb lists only in-frame clones, some missing. This sample has around 1.1 million clones, with roughly 74% found just once. Specimen: memory CD4+ T cells from PBMCs. Subset described: CD45RA-negative fraction. The receptors here all came from a man aged 18 to 29 in good health. Some clones in this sample may be carry-over from other donors' samples.

The chain joins TRBV28 to TRBJ1-5; the match to TRBD1 covers 7 bases. Germline CDR1 MDHEN, CDR2 SYDVKM. The CDR3 runs 17 residues. The V and J ends lost 0 bases and 2 bases, in that order; junction bases with no gene match: 7. CDR3 sequence reads: CASSLWGPTGGNQPQHF. The CDR3 bases are TGTGCCAGCAGTTTATGGGGCCCCACAGGGGGCAATCAGCCCCAGCATTTT. Variable domain in full (rest from reference TRBV28 and TRBJ1-5): DVKVTQSSRYLVKRTGEKVFLECVQDMDHENMFWYRQDPGLGLRLIYFSYDVKMKEKGDIPEGYSVSREKKERFSLILESASTNQTSMYLCASSLWGPTGGNQPQHFGDGTRLSIL.

CDR3: CASSPHLQGGTEAFF. The CDR3 nucleotides read TGTGCCAGCAGCCCACACTTACAGGGTGGGACTGAAGCTTTCTTT. The chain recombines TRBV9 with TRBJ1-1; tentatively, D is TRBD1 (6 bases). The V gene lost 4 bases and the J gene lost 5 bases, with 18 bases spanning the gap. CDR3 length equals 15 residues. Germline V gene sequence: CDR1 SGDLS, CDR2 YYNGEE.

This chain joins TRBV4-1 and TRBJ2-1; TRBD2 might be the D (6 bases). CDR1 is MGHRA, CDR2 YSYEKL, per germline. The CDR3 length is 14 residues. Trimming took off 3 bases at V and 10 bases at J, with 16 bases between the two ends. CDR3 DNA: TGCGCCAGCAGCCACCCCAGAGGGACTTGGGAGCAGTTCTTC. This translates into CASSHPRGTWEQFF.

The chain combines TRBV12-5 with TRBJ2-2, with TRBD1 as a possible D gene (5 bases). CDR3 length: 14 amino acids. Germline V lookup: CDR1 LGHNT, CDR2 FRNRAP. V was clipped by 1 base and J by 6 bases, with 9 bases between them. The CDR3 coding sequence is TGTGCTAGTGGTTTGGGTGGGGCGGCCGGGGAGCTGTTTTTT. It specifies CASGLGGAAGELFF.

The CDR3 DNA reads as TGTGCCAGCAGTCCCCCGGGATCCCCAAAAGGCTACACCTTC. Protein product: CASSPPGSPKGYTF. This chain links TRBV28 with TRBJ1-2; D is unresolved. Trimming took 5 bases from V and 8 from J, leaving 18 bases between them. Germline assignment: CDR1 MDHEN and CDR2 SYDVKM. The CDR3 contains 14 residues.

This rearrangement joins TRBV2 to TRBJ2-7; TRBD2 agrees at 10 bases. CDR3 length: 15 residues. Germline loops: CDR1 SNHLY, CDR2 FYNNEI. Unmatched junction bases numbered 14, after V lost 11 bases and J lost 4 bases. The CDR3 here is CAARQRTSGSYEQYF. The DNA of the CDR3 is TGTGCCGCACGACAAAGGACTAGCGGCAGTTACGAGCAGTACTTC.

The chain couples TRBV5-1 to TRBJ1-1, with D uncertain. The germline CDR1 and CDR2 sequences are SGHRS and YFSETQ. The CDR3 extends over 13 amino acids. V lost 4 bases, J lost 1 base, and 8 bases lay in between. In DNA form, the CDR3 reads TGCGCCAGCAGCCAGGCCGCGAACACTGAAGCTTTCTTT. This codes for CASSQAANTEAFF. The whole variable domain, filled in from reference TRBV5-1 and TRBJ1-1, reads KAGVTQTPRYLIKTRGQQVTLSCSPISGHRSVSWYQQTPGQGLQFLFEYFSETQRNKGNFPGRFSGRQFSNSRSEMNVSTLELGDSALYLCASSQAANTEAFFGQGTRLTVV.

A few counts support this clone. CDR3 amino acids: CASSPLPGLGAWNQPQHF. DNA of the CDR3: TGTGCCAGTAGCCCCCTGCCGGGACTCGGCGCGTGGAATCAGCCCCAGCATTTT. This rearrangement joins TRBV19 to TRBJ1-5, with D perhaps matching TRBD1 (5 bases). V gave up 6 bases and J gave up 4 bases, with 25 bases separating them. This CDR3 has 18 residues. The germline gives CDR1 LNHDA, CDR2 SQIVND (reference sequence).

This clone was observed once. The DNA for the CDR3 is TGTGCCACCAGCAGACCCCGGGGTAGCGGGAGCTCTGGGGCCAACGTCCTGACTTTC. Translation: CATSRPRGSGSSGANVLTF. This chain connects TRBV15 to TRBJ2-6; TRBD2 aligns across 9 bases. CDR3 length equals 19 residues. The germline CDR1 and CDR2 sequences are LNHNV and YYDKDF (reference sequence). Trimming removed 2 bases from V and 0 bases from J; junction bases left unmatched: 8.

This chain uses TRBV5-1 with TRBJ2-2; D unresolved. The CDR3 has 16 amino acids. Trimming took off 1 base at V and 6 bases at J, with 16 bases between the two ends. The germline CDR1 and CDR2 sequences are SGHRS and YFSETQ. The CDR3 is CASSLIVSGNPGELFF. In DNA form, the CDR3 reads TGCGCCAGCAGCTTGATCGTTTCGGGTAATCCCGGGGAGCTGTTTTTT.

V and J are TRBV9 and TRBJ2-4; no firm D call. From germline, CDR1 is SGDLS and CDR2 YYNGEE. This CDR3 has 14 residues. Trimming cost V 4 bases and J 8 bases, with 16 bases left between them. The CDR3 DNA reads as TGTGCCAGCAGCCCGAGGCTTCCCGAGGACATTCAGTACTTC. This gives the protein CASSPRLPEDIQYF.

V usage is TRBV2 and J usage is TRBJ1-2; 10 bases line up with TRBD1. Germline V gene sequence: CDR1 SNHLY, CDR2 FYNNEI. After removal of 6 bases from V and 8 bases from J, the junction contained 12 bases not matched to a gene. The CDR3 is 15 amino acids. CDR3: CASRVTGTGAFGYTF. CDR3 bases: TGTGCCAGCAGGGTCACCGGGACAGGGGCGTTCGGCTACACCTTC. Looking up the rest from reference TRBV2 and TRBJ1-2 gives the full variable domain: EPEVTQTPSHQVTQMGQEVILRCVPISNHLYFYWYRQILGQKVEFLVSFYNNEISEKSEIFDDQFSVERPDGSNFTLKIRSTKLEDSAMYFCASRVTGTGAFGYTFGSGTRLTVV.

V is TRBV5-4 and J is TRBJ2-2; 15 nucleotides line up with TRBD2. The CDR3 contains 19 residues. The V and J ends lost 4 bases and 0 bases, in that order; junction bases with no gene match: 7. The germline gives CDR1 SGHNT, CDR2 YYREEE (reference sequence). The CDR3 loop is CASSRGLAGGNSNTGELFF. The CDR3 nucleotides are TGTGCCAGCAGCCGGGGACTAGCGGGAGGTAATTCGAACACCGGGGAGCTGTTTTTT.

This clone was seen only a few times. V gene TRBV27 combines with J gene TRBJ2-4, with TRBD1 matching 8 bases. The CDR3 has 13 residues. Trimming cost V 10 bases and J 4 bases; bases outside gene matches: 6. CDR1 and CDR2 from the germline V gene are MNHEY and SMNVEV (reference sequence). CDR3 DNA sequence: TGTGCCACTGTGGACAGGGCTAAAAACATTCAGTACTTC. Protein: CATVDRAKNIQYF.

V and J are TRBV7-3 and TRBJ1-2; 8 bases map to TRBD1. Germline V gene data show CDR1 as SGHTA and CDR2 as FQGTGA. V dropped 4 bases and J dropped 8; count of bases not matched to a gene: 6. CDR3 length: 13 amino acids. CDR3 loop: CASSSPTGVGYTF. The DNA of the CDR3 is TGTGCCAGCAGCTCGCCGACAGGGGTCGGCTACACCTTC.

CDR3 region: CASSLKKGLANYYEQYF. Written as DNA, the CDR3 is TGTGCCAGCAGTCTCAAGAAGGGACTAGCGAACTACTACGAGCAGTACTTC. The gene calls are TRBV27 and TRBJ2-7, with 10 nucleotides matching TRBD2. V lost 5 bases, J lost 3 bases, and 13 bases stayed unmatched. This CDR3 spans 17 amino acids. Germline V gene sequence: CDR1 MNHEY, CDR2 SMNVEV (reference sequence).

This clone appeared a single time. The chain employs TRBV7-9 and TRBJ1-4; no definite D call. Trimming left V 5 bases short and J 4 bases short, with 14 bases between. This CDR3 has 15 amino acids. Germline values: CDR1 SEHNR, CDR2 FQNEAQ (reference sequence). CDR3 nucleotide sequence: TGTGCCAGCAGCCTAGGACTGCTCTTTAATGAAAAACTGTTTTTT. It encodes CASSLGLLFNEKLFF.

The J gene is TRBJ2-7, the V gene TRBV2; tentatively, D is TRBD1 or TRBD2 (5 bases each). CDR1 is SNHLY and CDR2 is FYNNEI in the germline V gene. The V end was cut by 6 bases, the J end by 5 bases, with 8 bases between. The CDR3 has 11 amino acids. This CDR3 reads CASRGDDEQYF. The CDR3 DNA reads as TGTGCCAGCAGGGGGGACGACGAGCAGTACTTC.

To note about this clone: A far larger clone is only one base removed, so a read error is likely. V usage is TRBV20-1 and J usage is TRBJ1-1; unclear D gene. This CDR3 is built from 9 residues. The germline gives CDR1 DFQATT, CDR2 SNEGSKA (reference sequence). CDR3 loop: CGARRLAFF. Here the CDR3 DNA reads TGCGGTGCTAGGCGCTTAGCTTTCTTT.

The chain combines TRBV5-1 with TRBJ2-1, with 15 bases fitting TRBD2. After removal of 0 bases from V and 10 bases from J, the junction contained 5 bases not matched to a gene. Per germline, CDR1 SGHRS and CDR2 YFSETQ. This CDR3 spans 16 amino acids. CDR3 region: CASSLAGLAGGQEQFF. The CDR3 bases are TGCGCCAGCAGCTTGGCCGGACTAGCGGGAGGGCAAGAGCAGTTCTTC.

The chain has TRBV28 and TRBJ2-1; TRBD2 aligns across 7 bases. Germline V gene data show CDR1 as MDHEN and CDR2 as SYDVKM. After removal of 5 bases from V and 5 bases from J, the junction contained 12 bases not matched to a gene. The CDR3 covers 16 residues. As DNA, the CDR3 is TGTGCCAGCAGTACCCCAGGTGGCGGGGGACACAATGAGCAGTTCTTC. It is translated as CASSTPGGGGHNEQFF.

The chain uses TRBV7-3 and TRBJ2-1; either TRBD1 or TRBD2 may supply D (5 bases each). V was pared by 5 bases and J by 7 bases, with 12 bases between. The V gene's germline CDR1 is SGHTA and CDR2 FQGTGA. The CDR3 is made up of 13 amino acids. The CDR3 bases are TGTGCCAGCAGCGGAGCGAGGGGTAATGAGCAGTTCTTC. The encoded protein is CASSGARGNEQFF.

The chain combines TRBV28 with TRBJ1-2; TRBD1 is a possible D gene (6 bases). CDR3 size: 14 residues. Looked up from germline, CDR1 is MDHEN and CDR2 is SYDVKM. The V and J ends lost 5 bases and 5 bases respectively, with 15 bases between them. The CDR3 DNA sequence: TGTGCCAGCAGTCGGAGTGGAAGGGGGTATGGCTACACCTTC. It encodes CASSRSGRGYGYTF.

V gene TRBV29-1 combines with J gene TRBJ2-7, with unresolved D. The germline gives CDR1 SQVTM, CDR2 ANQGSEA. Trimming stripped 6 bases from V and 2 bases from J, with 11 bases between. The CDR3 runs to 12 residues. CDR3 region: CSVRIRPYEQYF. The DNA of the CDR3 is TGCAGCGTCAGAATACGCCCCTACGAGCAGTACTTC.

The chain combines TRBV9 with TRBJ2-3, with 12 bases identical to TRBD2. Trimming cost V 3 bases and J 5 bases; bases outside gene matches: 10. The germline V gene encodes CDR1 SGDLS and CDR2 YYNGEE. The CDR3 contains 17 residues. The CDR3 DNA sequence: TGTGCCAGCAGCGGTAGCCCGACTAGCGGGAGCGGAGATACGCAGTATTTT. Translation gives CASSGSPTSGSGDTQYF.